This is a list of T cell receptor beta chains from one sample in a study of CD8+ T cells in alopecia areata. This table comes from immunoSEQ multiplex PCR, and its TCRdb copy is limited to in-frame clones, with some not included. The sample yields about 150,000 clones, around half seen once. This specimen consisted of CD8+ T cells sorted from blood, obtained at week 0. These receptors were obtained from a human donor with alopecia areata. The CDR3 runs from the conserved cysteine through the conserved F or W. The D gene is left open where the match is weak. The size of a clone is reported for some rows only, either as once, few or many, or as a class for expanded clones.

D gene,clone size,J gene,V gene,CDR3 protein,CDR3 DNA
.,many,TRBJ1-6,TRBV11-3,CASTVDGGSPLHF,TGTGCCAGCACGGTAGACGGGGGTTCACCCCTCCACTTT
.,.,TRBJ2-1,TRBV19,CASSRGLHNEQFF,TGTGCCAGTAGTCGGGGACTGCACAATGAGCAGTTCTTC
.,.,TRBJ2-7,TRBV30,CAWSAGGYEQYF,TGTGCCTGGAGTGCTGGGGGCTACGAGCAGTACTTC
TRBD1,few,TRBJ1-2,TRBV7-9,CASTPGTGGNYGYTF,TGTGCCAGCACGCCCGGGACAGGGGGAAACTATGGCTACACCTTC
.,.,TRBJ2-5,TRBV27,CASSLYTGQETQYF,TGTGCCAGCAGTTTATACACAGGGCAAGAGACCCAGTACTTC
.,.,TRBJ1-5,TRBV4-3,CASSPEHSGGNQPQHF,TGCGCCAGCAGCCCGGAACACTCTGGCGGCAATCAGCCCCAGCATTTT
TRBD1,.,TRBJ2-7,TRBV14,CASSQEAWDRLYF,TGTGCCAGCAGCCAAGAGGCCTGGGACAGGCTGTACTTC
TRBD1,.,TRBJ2-3,TRBV4-3,CASSQDRVDTDTQYF,TGCGCCAGCAGCCAGGACAGGGTCGACACAGATACGCAGTATTTT
TRBD2,.,TRBJ2-3,TRBV29-1,CSVELAERTELTDTQYF,TGCAGCGTTGAACTAGCGGAAAGAACAGAGCTAACAGATACGCAGTATTTT
.,.,TRBJ2-2,TRBV30,CAWSYGSGGELFF,TGTGCCTGGAGTTACGGGAGTGGCGGGGAGCTGTTTTTT
.,.,TRBJ2-5,TRBV4-3,CASSQDRDGQQETQYF,TGCGCCAGCAGCCAAGACCGGGACGGGCAGCAAGAGACCCAGTACTTC
.,.,TRBJ1-2,TRBV30,CAWNGVNYGYTF,TGTGCCTGGAACGGGGTTAATTATGGCTACACCTTC
TRBD1,.,TRBJ1-2,TRBV6-5,CASSFDRAGYTF,TGTGCCAGCAGTTTCGACAGGGCTGGCTACACCTTC
.,.,TRBJ2-3,TRBV27,CASTTHSEASTDTQYF,TGTGCCAGCACCACTCATAGCGAGGCTAGCACAGATACGCAGTATTTT
.,.,TRBJ2-1,TRBV6-5,CASSSGGPHNEQFF,TGTGCCAGCAGTTCCGGGGGGCCGCACAATGAGCAGTTCTTC
TRBD2,.,TRBJ2-3,TRBV7-6,CASSDSGTSGGAYHPRDTQYF,TGTGCCAGCAGTGATTCCGGGACTAGCGGGGGGGCCTATCATCCGCGAGATACGCAGTATTTT
.,.,TRBJ2-1,TRBV30,CAWGAVNEQFF,TGTGCCTGGGGGGCGGTCAATGAGCAGTTCTTC
.,.,TRBJ2-2,TRBV5-6,CASSFGSGELFF,TGTGCCAGCAGCTTTGGGTCCGGGGAGCTGTTTTTT
TRBD2,.,TRBJ2-1,TRBV30,CAWSSGTRVTYNEQFF,TGTGCCTGGAGTAGCGGGACTAGAGTCACCTACAATGAGCAGTTCTTC
.,.,TRBJ1-2,TRBV4-3,CASSQDWQVEGDNYGYTF,TGCGCCAGCAGCCAAGATTGGCAGGTGGAGGGGGATAACTATGGCTACACCTTC
TRBD1,.,TRBJ1-2,TRBV12-5,CASGSGTVKGYTF,TGTGCTAGTGGTTCTGGGACAGTAAAGGGCTACACCTTC
TRBD1,few,TRBJ2-7,TRBV9,CASSVEPGQGTDEQYF,TGTGCCAGCAGCGTAGAACCCGGACAGGGAACTGACGAGCAGTACTTC
.,.,TRBJ2-3,TRBV30,CAWSVGDTQYF,TGTGCCTGGAGTGTGGGGGATACGCAGTATTTT
TRBD1,.,TRBJ2-7,TRBV30,CAWIGTGPYEQYF,TGTGCCTGGATCGGGACAGGTCCCTACGAGCAGTACTTC
TRBD1,.,TRBJ1-1,TRBV30,CAWTGGAYTEAFF,TGTGCCTGGACAGGGGGCGCGTACACTGAAGCTTTCTTT
.,.,TRBJ2-7,TRBV12-5,CASGDRYYEQYF,TGTGCTAGTGGGGACCGTTACTACGAGCAGTACTTC
.,once,TRBJ1-5,TRBV5-1,CASSQDRGSNQPQHF,TGCGCCAGCAGCCAAGATCGGGGTAGCAATCAGCCCCAGCATTTT
.,once,TRBJ2-7,TRBV4-3,CASSQDWVRSTSGEQYF,TGCGCCAGCAGCCAAGATTGGGTTCGGTCAACATCCGGGGAGCAGTACTTC
TRBD2,once,TRBJ2-1,TRBV18,CASSPGRPGLAGYNEQFF,TGTGCCAGCTCACCAGGTCGTCCGGGACTAGCGGGGTACAATGAGCAGTTCTTC
.,.,TRBJ2-5,TRBV7-6,CASSPPGAETQYF,TGTGCCAGCAGCCCCCCAGGGGCGGAGACCCAGTACTTC
.,.,TRBJ2-1,TRBV27,CASSLGLYNEQFF,TGTGCCAGCAGTTTGGGGCTCTACAATGAGCAGTTCTTC
.,many,TRBJ2-5,TRBV7-2,CASSLAQATYQETQYF,TGTGCCAGCAGCTTAGCCCAGGCCACGTACCAAGAGACCCAGTACTTC
.,.,TRBJ1-5,TRBV29-1,CSVVWEGSNQPQHF,TGCAGCGTTGTTTGGGAGGGCAGCAATCAGCCCCAGCATTTT
.,.,TRBJ2-3,TRBV2,CASSETSPRDTQYF,TGTGCCAGCAGTGAAACCTCCCCGAGGGATACGCAGTATTTT
.,.,TRBJ2-2,TRBV29-1,CSSLAPSTGELFF,TGCAGCTCATTGGCCCCTTCCACCGGGGAGCTGTTTTTT
.,.,TRBJ1-1,TRBV9,CASSPRTVNTEAFF,TGTGCCAGCAGCCCCCGGACAGTGAACACTGAAGCTTTCTTT
TRBD1,.,TRBJ1-4,TRBV7-6,CASSPRTGGEKLFF,TGTGCCAGCAGTCCCCGGACAGGTGGCGAAAAACTGTTTTTT
.,.,TRBJ1-1,TRBV29-1,CSVEGKRVRGRTEAFF,TGCAGCGTTGAAGGAAAACGGGTTAGAGGTCGAACTGAAGCTTTCTTT
TRBD2,.,TRBJ2-4,TRBV11-2,CASSQTSGGAQNIQYF,TGTGCCAGCAGCCAAACTAGCGGGGGGGCCCAAAACATTCAGTACTTC
.,.,TRBJ1-1,TRBV27,CAAGVNTEAFF,TGTGCCGCAGGGGTGAACACTGAAGCTTTCTTT
.,few,TRBJ1-5,TRBV5-1,CASSLGGRGNQPQHF,TGCGCCAGCAGCTTGGGTGGCAGGGGAAATCAGCCCCAGCATTTT
.,.,TRBJ1-1,TRBV27,CASSFASSGFEAFF,TGTGCCAGCAGTTTTGCTTCATCCGGGTTTGAAGCTTTCTTT
.,few,TRBJ1-2,TRBV29-1,CSVVSPSSGYGYTF,TGCAGCGTTGTTTCCCCTAGTTCAGGCTATGGCTACACCTTC
.,.,TRBJ1-6,TRBV7-9,CASSLGGARKNSPLHF,TGTGCCAGCAGCTTAGGGGGGGCCCGGAAGAATTCACCCCTCCACTTT
.,.,TRBJ2-3,TRBV6-5,CASGGSTDTQYF,TGTGCCAGCGGGGGGAGCACAGATACGCAGTATTTT
.,.,TRBJ2-7,TRBV5-6,CASSFSAAEQYF,TGTGCCAGCAGCTTTAGCGCCGCCGAGCAGTACTTC
.,.,TRBJ1-1,TRBV4-3,CASSQLSHGGTEAFF,TGCGCCAGCAGCCAGCTCTCTCACGGGGGGACTGAAGCTTTCTTT
TRBD1,.,TRBJ1-1,TRBV27,CASRPGQHTEAFF,TGTGCCAGCAGGCCGGGACAGCACACTGAAGCTTTCTTT
.,few,TRBJ2-2,TRBV4-3,CASSQDGRTLTGELFF,TGCGCCAGCAGCCAAGATGGACGGACCCTCACCGGGGAGCTGTTTTTT
.,.,TRBJ2-7,TRBV29-1,CSVAETDTYEQYF,TGCAGCGTTGCAGAGACAGATACCTACGAGCAGTACTTC
.,.,TRBJ2-5,TRBV5-6,CASTSLARETQYF,TGTGCCAGCACCTCACTCGCCCGGGAGACCCAGTACTTC
.,.,TRBJ1-1,TRBV30,CAWSEGTNTEAFF,TGTGCCTGGAGTGAGGGAACGAACACTGAAGCTTTCTTT
.,.,TRBJ2-1,TRBV9,CASSVGVGEQFF,TGTGCCAGCAGCGTAGGGGTAGGTGAGCAGTTCTTC